The text below deals with one T cell receptor (beta chain). Its specific antigen is unknown. Base qualities are missing; no much larger clone stands one base away. TCRbeta CDR3 regions were amplified from genomic DNA by means of the immunoSEQ Assay, a bias-controlled multiplex PCR. Under the source paper's analysis protocol: The number of nucleated cells in each sample was estimated by amplification of reference gene primers within the assay. To quantify the absolute abundance of each unique TCRbeta CDR3 rearrangement, sequence reads were collapsed and filtered. For each sample, productive Simpson clonality was calculated by taking the square root of Simpson's diversity index across productive rearrangements. TCRdb limited this immuneACCESS table to in-frame rearrangements with V and J called. A share of clones is missing; checked studies link under half to unresolved V genes, and the rest is unexplained. The DNA was the basis for D and trimming; V, J and clone size are from that table. The sample includes about 200,000 clones, with approximately 84% observed a single time. The ten largest account for more than 4.5% of the sample.

The collaborating institutions used their own protocols to collect whole blood in K2EDTA tubes. For TCRbeta analysis, collaborators shipped samples in one of three forms: frozen whole blood, isolated PBMCs, or DNA extracted from either of those sample types. This entry comes from a study of blood T cell repertoires in COVID-19 (dated by TCRdb to 2020 to 2021). For context, the study as a whole: Collaborator samples came from the United States, Italy and Spain and covered acute and convalescent phases of COVID-19. Nearly every sample came with metadata listing a de-identified subject ID, COVID-19 status, age in years and sex. Deeply sampled blood TCRbeta repertoires from subjects exposed to, actively infected with, or recovered from COVID-19 were included in the dataset. The prospective study material was composed of cDNA or gDNA derived from T cells, B-cell-depleted T cells, or PBMCs. Samples were obtained from the ongoing ImmuneRACE study (first 160 participants) and from over 1,000 subjects provided by 6 global collaborators. The repertoires were made available in a free public database intended to serve as a resource for research on the immune response to SARS-CoV-2. Where available, HLA class I and class II types were obtained from metadata supplied by the sample provider rather than from assay-based typing. Here is what the overall study found, with its caveats: The quantity of clinical and demographic metadata differed by source and by participant and was supplied without curation.

From cysteine to phenylalanine, the CDR3 is 16 amino acids long. Only the CDR3 part of the read is kept: 48 bases, read in frame from the first base. The TCR was taken from a woman in her 70s with active or convalescent COVID-19. Material for sequencing was peripheral blood. The chain is encoded by TRBV12-2 joined to TRBJ2-1; the DNA was not compared with TRBD2, the D call given in the table. TRBV12-2 is assigned pseudogene status. The DNA reads as follows: TGTGCAAGTCGCTTAGGGACTAGCGGGACTAGGGATGAGCAGTTCTTC. Translated, it gives CASRLGTSGTRDEQFF.